These T cell receptor beta chains were read from a single sample in a study of cytomegalovirus exposure and HLA in healthy donors. TCRdb keeps only in-frame clones here, not all; method: immunoSEQ multiplex PCR. This table has more than 95,000 clones, 78% appearing once. The sequenced material came from PBMCs. The source is a woman aged 40 to 55 in good health and CMV-seronegative. CDR3s include the opening cysteine and the closing phenylalanine or tryptophan. D genes are given only for firm matches. Size tells how often a clone was seen (once, few, many) or the class of an expanded clone, and some rows leave it out.

D: NA; size: NA; J: TRBJ2-7; V: TRBV29-1; CDR3: CSVAWGTYEQYF; DNA: TGCAGCGTTGCGTGGGGGACTTACGAGCAGTACTTC
D: TRBD1; size: once; J: TRBJ1-1; V: TRBV19; CDR3: CASRTGAGTEAFF; DNA: TGTGCCAGTAGAACAGGGGCAGGAACTGAAGCTTTCTTT
D: NA; size: few; J: TRBJ1-3; V: TRBV6-5; CDR3: CASRRGPSSGNTIYF; DNA: TGTGCCAGCCGCAGGGGTCCATCCTCTGGAAACACCATATATTTT
D: TRBD1; size: NA; J: TRBJ2-2; V: TRBV28; CDR3: CASTDQGVGTGELFF; DNA: TGTGCCAGCACCGATCAGGGGGTGGGCACCGGGGAGCTGTTTTTT
D: TRBD1; size: NA; J: TRBJ1-2; V: TRBV5-5; CDR3: CASSELEHRGISYTF; DNA: TGTGCCAGCAGCGAACTTGAACACAGGGGTATTAGCTACACCTTC
D: TRBD1; size: NA; J: TRBJ1-2; V: TRBV2; CDR3: CASSEWDRGVHGYTF; DNA: TGTGCCAGCAGTGAGTGGGACAGGGGCGTCCATGGCTACACCTTC
D: TRBD2; size: NA; J: TRBJ2-7; V: TRBV2; CDR3: CASSEIGLAGYEQYF; DNA: TGTGCCAGCAGTGAAATCGGACTAGCGGGATACGAGCAGTACTTC
D: TRBD2; size: NA; J: TRBJ2-3; V: TRBV7-2; CDR3: CASSLGTSGRIGTDTQYF; DNA: TGTGCCAGCAGCCTCGGGACTAGCGGGAGGATAGGGACAGATACGCAGTATTTT
D: NA; size: NA; J: TRBJ2-3; V: TRBV19; CDR3: CASSTLWPSADTQYF; DNA: TGTGCCAGTAGTACTCTGTGGCCCTCAGCAGATACGCAGTATTTT
D: TRBD1; size: NA; J: TRBJ1-3; V: TRBV7-2; CDR3: CASSPRTGRDTIYF; DNA: TGTGCCAGCAGCCCCCGGACAGGACGAGACACCATATATTTT
D: NA; size: NA; J: TRBJ2-1; V: TRBV19; CDR3: CASSISVPVLQFF; DNA: TGTGCCAGTAGTATATCGGTCCCGGTCCTTCAGTTCTTC
D: NA; size: NA; J: TRBJ1-6; V: TRBV6-5; CDR3: CASSYGGDLSPLHF; DNA: TGTGCCAGCAGTTACGGAGGGGATCTTTCACCCCTCCACTTT
D: NA; size: NA; J: TRBJ2-1; V: TRBV28; CDR3: CASSLTGTSTYNEQFF; DNA: TGTGCCAGCAGTCTGACCGGGACATCGACCTACAATGAGCAGTTCTTC
D: TRBD2; size: NA; J: TRBJ2-1; V: TRBV11-2; CDR3: CASSWGGIYNEQFF; DNA: TGTGCCAGCAGCTGGGGGGGGATATACAATGAGCAGTTCTTC
D: TRBD2; size: NA; J: TRBJ2-1; V: TRBV27; CDR3: CASNPRLSSGRWKNEQFF; DNA: TGTGCCAGCAACCCTCGTTTGTCAAGCGGGAGATGGAAAAATGAGCAGTTCTTC
D: TRBD2; size: NA; J: TRBJ2-1; V: TRBV6-1; CDR3: CASSEDVRLGLAGPNNEQFF; DNA: TGTGCCAGCAGTGAAGACGTGCGCTTGGGACTAGCGGGCCCTAACAATGAGCAGTTCTTC
D: NA; size: NA; J: TRBJ2-1; V: TRBV2; CDR3: CASSPTSAVGNEQFF; DNA: TGTGCCAGCAGTCCCACTAGTGCTGTTGGCAATGAGCAGTTCTTC
D: TRBD2; size: few; J: TRBJ2-1; V: TRBV2; CDR3: CASIGQTSGGSYNEQFF; DNA: TGTGCCAGCATTGGCCAGACTAGCGGGGGTTCCTACAATGAGCAGTTCTTC
D: NA; size: NA; J: TRBJ2-7; V: TRBV7-9; CDR3: CASSSQVSYEQYF; DNA: TGTGCCAGCAGCTCACAGGTCTCCTACGAGCAGTACTTC
D: TRBD1; size: NA; J: TRBJ1-1; V: TRBV7-9; CDR3: CASSFWTGGRNTEAFF; DNA: TGTGCCAGCAGCTTTTGGACAGGGGGGAGGAACACTGAAGCTTTCTTT
D: NA; size: NA; J: TRBJ2-7; V: TRBV5-1; CDR3: CASSLALGGYEQYF; DNA: TGCGCCAGCAGCTTGGCCCTGGGGGGATACGAGCAGTACTTC
D: NA; size: NA; J: TRBJ1-1; V: TRBV5-4; CDR3: CASSLGPNQYTEAFF; DNA: TGTGCCAGCAGCTTGGGGCCCAACCAGTACACTGAAGCTTTCTTT
D: NA; size: NA; J: TRBJ2-7; V: TRBV15; CDR3: CATSETRDYYEQYF; DNA: TGTGCCACCAGCGAAACTAGGGATTACTACGAGCAGTACTTC
D: NA; size: NA; J: TRBJ2-7; V: TRBV21-1; CDR3: CASSKGVAGSYEQYF; DNA: TGTGCCAGCAGCAAAGGGGTAGCGGGTTCCTACGAGCAGTACTTC
D: NA; size: NA; J: TRBJ1-3; V: TRBV18; CDR3: CASSPRRTVSGNTIYF; DNA: TGTGCCAGCTCACCAAGAAGGACAGTCTCTGGAAACACCATATATTTT
D: NA; size: NA; J: TRBJ1-1; V: TRBV29-1; CDR3: CSVPGMARGAFF; DNA: TGCAGCGTCCCCGGAATGGCCCGCGGAGCTTTCTTT
D: TRBD1; size: once; J: TRBJ1-1; V: TRBV4-1; CDR3: CASSHKTGGYTEAFF; DNA: TGCGCCAGCAGCCACAAGACAGGGGGCTATACTGAAGCTTTCTTT
D: TRBD1; size: NA; J: TRBJ1-2; V: TRBV9; CDR3: CASSGRWTGGAVGYTF; DNA: TGTGCCAGCAGCGGAAGATGGACAGGGGGCGCGGTTGGCTACACCTTC
D: TRBD2; size: NA; J: TRBJ2-7; V: TRBV6-5; CDR3: CASSSGLAGGYEQYF; DNA: TGTGCCAGCAGTTCCGGTCTAGCGGGAGGCTACGAGCAGTACTTC
D: TRBD2; size: NA; J: TRBJ2-7; V: TRBV9; CDR3: CASSVVGASGRRYEQYF; DNA: TGTGCCAGCAGCGTAGTTGGGGCTAGCGGGAGGAGGTACGAGCAGTACTTC
D: TRBD2; size: NA; J: TRBJ2-7; V: TRBV10-3; CDR3: CAISEGLAGLYEQYF; DNA: TGTGCCATCAGTGAGGGACTAGCGGGTTTATACGAGCAGTACTTC
D: NA; size: few; J: TRBJ1-5; V: TRBV5-4; CDR3: CASSLGGESNQPQHF; DNA: TGTGCCAGCAGCTTGGGGGGGGAAAGCAATCAGCCCCAGCATTTT
D: NA; size: NA; J: TRBJ1-1; V: TRBV19; CDR3: CASSIGTGSTEAFF; DNA: TGTGCCAGTAGTATCGGAACAGGGAGCACTGAAGCTTTCTTT
D: NA; size: NA; J: TRBJ2-5; V: TRBV7-9; CDR3: CASSPPVQMETQYF; DNA: TGTGCCAGCAGCCCCCCCGTTCAGATGGAGACCCAGTACTTC
D: NA; size: NA; J: TRBJ1-1; V: TRBV5-4; CDR3: CASSLGQTSVMNTEAFF; DNA: TGTGCCAGCAGCTTGGGGCAAACCTCAGTTATGAACACTGAAGCTTTCTTT
D: TRBD2; size: NA; J: TRBJ2-7; V: TRBV7-9; CDR3: CASRKGSGRGYYEQYF; DNA: TGTGCCAGCAGAAAGGGTAGCGGGAGAGGTTACTACGAGCAGTACTTC
D: NA; size: NA; J: TRBJ1-1; V: TRBV5-5; CDR3: CASSSLDRWYTEAFF; DNA: TGTGCCAGCAGCAGCCTTGATCGATGGTACACTGAAGCTTTCTTT
D: NA; size: NA; J: TRBJ1-3; V: TRBV27; CDR3: CASAGNTRPSGNTIYF; DNA: TGTGCCAGCGCAGGGAATACACGGCCCTCTGGAAACACCATATATTTT
D: TRBD1; size: NA; J: TRBJ2-1; V: TRBV11-3; CDR3: CASSGHTGQGENEQFF; DNA: TGTGCCAGCAGCGGGCATACGGGACAGGGTGAAAATGAGCAGTTCTTC
D: NA; size: NA; J: TRBJ2-7; V: TRBV11-2; CDR3: CASSLGLEQYF; DNA: TGTGCCAGCAGCTTGGGGCTCGAGCAGTACTTC
D: NA; size: NA; J: TRBJ2-3; V: TRBV18; CDR3: CASSPPRTLDSSTDTQYF; DNA: TGTGCCAGCTCCCCCCCAAGGACTTTGGATAGTAGCACAGATACGCAGTATTTT
D: TRBD1; size: few; J: TRBJ1-1; V: TRBV6-5; CDR3: CASRRDRGLGEAFF; DNA: TGTGCCAGCAGGAGAGACAGGGGGCTAGGGGAAGCTTTCTTT
D: NA; size: NA; J: TRBJ1-6; V: TRBV10-3; CDR3: CAIRDSSYNSPLHF; DNA: TGTGCCATCAGGGACAGCTCCTATAATTCACCCCTCCACTTT
D: NA; size: once; J: TRBJ2-7; V: TRBV11-1; CDR3: CASSSIYEQYF; DNA: TGTGCCAGCAGCTCTATCTACGAGCAGTACTTC
D: TRBD1; size: NA; J: TRBJ2-5; V: TRBV19; CDR3: CASSLPGTGGAKTQYF; DNA: TGTGCCAGTAGTTTACCCGGGACAGGGGGCGCGAAGACCCAGTACTTC
D: NA; size: NA; J: TRBJ2-5; V: TRBV30; CDR3: CAWSAGKGTQYF; DNA: TGTGCCTGGAGTGCAGGGAAAGGGACCCAGTACTTC
D: NA; size: NA; J: TRBJ1-1; V: TRBV28; CDR3: CASSQDRLNTEAFF; DNA: TGTGCCAGCAGCCAGGACAGATTGAACACTGAAGCTTTCTTT
D: NA; size: NA; J: TRBJ1-4; V: TRBV19; CDR3: CASSLGTGLFF; DNA: TGTGCCAGTAGTCTCGGGACTGGACTGTTTTTT
D: NA; size: NA; J: TRBJ2-3; V: TRBV5-4; CDR3: CASSLYLAAADTQYF; DNA: TGTGCCAGCAGCTTGTACCTGGCCGCGGCGGATACGCAGTATTTT
D: TRBD1; size: NA; J: TRBJ1-4; V: TRBV7-9; CDR3: CASSGRQGSLFF; DNA: TGTGCCAGCAGCGGCCGACAGGGATCGCTGTTTTTT
D: NA; size: NA; J: TRBJ1-1; V: TRBV12-5; CDR3: CASGLHPPGTEAFF; DNA: TGTGCTAGTGGTCTACACCCCCCAGGGACTGAAGCTTTCTTT
D: TRBD2; size: NA; J: TRBJ2-1; V: TRBV7-9; CDR3: CASSHTTSSPPYEQFF; DNA: TGTGCCAGCAGCCACACGACTAGCAGTCCTCCTTATGAGCAGTTCTTC
D: TRBD1; size: NA; J: TRBJ1-1; V: TRBV7-9; CDR3: CASSPTGAEAFF; DNA: TGTGCCAGCAGCCCGACAGGGGCTGAAGCTTTCTTT